The 19 T cell receptor beta chains below all came from one sample that was sequenced in a study of cytomegalovirus exposure and HLA in healthy donors. PCR primers comprised 60 Vbeta and 13 Jbeta primers. Assay used: immunoSEQ multiplex PCR; TCRdb lists only in-frame clones, some missing. The sample carries roughly 170,000 clones, around 81% recorded once. Source material: PBMCs. These receptors were collected from a woman aged 25-40 years in good health and CMV-seronegative.

The chain recombines TRBV5-4 with TRBJ2-7, with 11 positions matching TRBD1. This CDR3 has 17 residues. CDR1 and CDR2 from the germline V gene are SGHNT and YYREEE (reference sequence). V shed 0 bases, J shed 2 bases, and the junction held 7 bases outside the gene matches. The CDR3 sequence: CASSLGGAGQGAYEQYF. CDR3 coding DNA: TGTGCCAGCAGCTTGGGGGGGGCGGGACAGGGGGCCTACGAGCAGTACTTC.

The chain recombines TRBV28 with TRBJ2-6; 7 bases fit TRBD2. The V gene end was trimmed by 7 bases and the J gene end by 0 bases; junction bases not matched to a gene: 9. The CDR3 has 17 amino acids. CDR1 and CDR2 from the germline V gene are MDHEN and SYDVKM. The CDR3 DNA sequence: TGTGCCAGCACCCCAGGATGGGACTACTCTGGGGCCAACGTCCTGACTTTC. Translation: CASTPGWDYSGANVLTF.

The CDR3 region is CASSPGQGWTDTQYF. The DNA for the CDR3 is TGCGCCAGCAGCCCCGGACAGGGATGGACAGATACGCAGTATTTT. The chain has TRBV5-1 and TRBJ2-3, with 8 bases identical to TRBD1. This CDR3 spans 15 amino acids. Germline values: CDR1 SGHRS, CDR2 YFSETQ. With 4 bases clipped from V and 3 bases from J, the junction kept 7 bases outside the gene matches. The full variable domain, completed using reference TRBV5-1 and TRBJ2-3, is KAGVTQTPRYLIKTRGQQVTLSCSPISGHRSVSWYQQTPGQGLQFLFEYFSETQRNKGNFPGRFSGRQFSNSRSEMNVSTLELGDSALYLCASSPGQGWTDTQYFGPGTRLTVL.

V usage is TRBV11-3 and J usage is TRBJ2-2, with 9 bases lining up with TRBD1. This CDR3 has 19 amino acids. Germline CDR1 SGHNT, CDR2 YENEEA. V lost 2 bases and J lost 6; bases outside the gene matches: 16. CDR3 residues: CASSLRRGAGTGPPGELFF. CDR3 coding DNA: TGTGCCAGCAGCTTAAGGAGAGGGGCCGGGACAGGGCCCCCCGGGGAGCTGTTTTTT.

The rearrangement joins TRBV6-5 to TRBJ1-5; D is ambiguous. CDR1 is MNHEY and CDR2 is SVGAGI in the germline V gene. Trimming took off 5 bases at V and 0 bases at J, with 8 bases between the two ends. This CDR3 is built from 14 residues. CDR3: CASSKTYSNQPQHF. In nucleotides, the CDR3 is TGTGCCAGCAGTAAAACATATAGCAATCAGCCCCAGCATTTT.

This clone was counted once. The J gene is TRBJ1-2, the V gene TRBV6-1, with TRBD1 as a possible D gene (5 bases). CDR1 and CDR2 (germline): MNHNS, SASEGT. The CDR3 totals 13 residues. V was pared by 6 bases and J by 2 bases, with 10 bases between. The CDR3 protein is CASSRQTNYGYTF. CDR3 sequence (DNA): TGTGCCAGCAGCAGACAGACCAACTATGGCTACACCTTC.

This clone has only one observation. CDR3 sequence: CASSTFSSSLQGAKYF. CDR3 bases: TGTGCCAGCAGTACCTTCTCTAGCAGCTTACAGGGAGCAAAGTACTTC. The V and J genes are TRBV28 and TRBJ2-7, with D tentatively TRBD1 (6 bases). The CDR3 runs to 16 residues. The ends were cut back, 5 bases at V and 11 bases at J, with 28 bases in the middle. Germline V gene sequence: CDR1 MDHEN, CDR2 SYDVKM.

This rearrangement joins TRBV27 to TRBJ1-6; weak D call: TRBD1 (6 bases). V lost 0 bases and J lost 6, with 9 bases in between. There are 15 residues in the CDR3. The germline V gene encodes CDR1 MNHEY and CDR2 SMNVEV (reference sequence). DNA of the CDR3: TGTGCCAGCAGTTTATCGCAGGGGTCTAATTCACCCCTCCACTTT. This gives the protein CASSLSQGSNSPLHF.

As concerns this clone: At one of its ends the junction is not consistent with the germline gene, which may arise from a read error. The chain couples TRBV6-5 to TRBJ1-1; 8 bases fit TRBD1. The CDR3 is 12 residues long. CDR1 and CDR2 from the germline V gene are MNHEY and SVGAGI. The CDR3 DNA reads as TGTGCCAGCAGTTACGGGGGACAGGTCCCTATCTTT. Translation: CASSYGGQVPIF.

The rearrangement links TRBV7-6 to TRBJ1-1; the match to TRBD1 covers 7 bases. The CDR3 is 15 amino acids. Germline loops: CDR1 SGHVS, CDR2 FNYEAQ. V shed 1 base, J shed 2 bases, and the junction held 4 bases outside the gene matches. CDR3 residues: CASSLVPGGNTEAFF. As DNA, the CDR3 is TGTGCCAGCAGCTTAGTTCCAGGGGGTAACACTGAAGCTTTCTTT.

The sample holds one count of this clone. The chain has TRBV13 and TRBJ1-2, with a possible D match to TRBD1 (6 bases). CDR3 size: 15 residues. Trimming stripped 5 bases from V and 3 bases from J, with 16 bases between. CDR1 is PRHDT, CDR2 FYEKMQ, per germline (reference sequence). The chain's CDR3 is CASSTTGKRDYGYTF. The CDR3 DNA follows: TGTGCCAGCAGCACCACAGGGAAGAGGGACTATGGCTACACCTTC.

The rearrangement links TRBV28 to TRBJ2-7, with D possibly TRBD1 on 6 matching bases. Trimming removed 8 bases from V and 0 bases from J, with 17 bases in between. The CDR3 has 15 residues. Germline CDR1 reads MDHEN; CDR2 reads SYDVKM. CDR3 loop: CASRLQGADSYEQYF. In DNA, the CDR3 is TGTGCCAGCCGACTACAGGGAGCAGACTCCTACGAGCAGTACTTC.

V is TRBV9 and J is TRBJ1-4; TRBD1 matches 11 bases. The V gene's germline CDR1 is SGDLS and CDR2 YYNGEE. The junction had 9 bases not matched to a gene; V was cut back by 4 bases and J by 10 bases. The CDR3 loop spans 15 amino acids. For the CDR3, the DNA is TGTGCCAGCAGCAAACCTGGGACAGGGGGGGGAAAACTGTTTTTT. It yields the protein CASSKPGTGGGKLFF.

This chain connects TRBV6-1 to TRBJ2-7, with 8 bases matching TRBD2. CDR1 is MNHNS, CDR2 SASEGT, per germline. CDR3 length: 14 residues. After removal of 6 bases from V and 1 base from J, the junction contained 5 bases not matched to a gene. The CDR3 here is CASRRGGLSYEQYF. The CDR3 bases are TGTGCCAGCAGACGGGGGGGGTTATCCTACGAGCAGTACTTC.

V usage is TRBV19 and J usage is TRBJ1-2, with 9 bases aligning to TRBD1. V shed 7 bases, J shed 7 bases, and the junction held 13 bases outside the gene matches. Germline-derived CDR1 and CDR2 are LNHDA and SQIVND (reference sequence). This CDR3 has 15 residues. In DNA, the CDR3 is TGTGCCAGTACCCTTGGGGACAGGGTTGGCCGTGGCTACACCTTC. The encoded protein is CASTLGDRVGRGYTF.

This rearrangement joins TRBV27 to TRBJ2-5, with TRBD2 matching 8 bases. The CDR3 sequence is 16 residues long. In germline, CDR1 is MNHEY, CDR2 SMNVEV (reference sequence). V shed 6 bases, J shed 4 bases, and the junction held 13 bases outside the gene matches. CDR3 sequence (DNA): TGTGCCAGCAGGGGGGCTAGCGGGCGATACGGAGAGACCCAGTACTTC. Its translation is CASRGASGRYGETQYF.

The V gene is TRBV6-5, the J gene TRBJ2-5; D remains unclear. TRBJ2-7 explains the end of the DNA better; the J call may be wrong. This CDR3 contains 12 residues. The germline gives CDR1 MNHEY, CDR2 SVGAGI. The CDR3 DNA is TGTGCCAGCAGTGGGGACTCCTACGAGCAGTACTTC. Translation: CASSGDSYEQYF.

The genes are TRBV27 and TRBJ2-3; 7 bases are a match to TRBD2. The CDR3 runs 15 residues. The germline gives CDR1 MNHEY, CDR2 SMNVEV (reference sequence). Unmatched junction bases numbered 12, after V lost 7 bases and J lost 5 bases. In DNA form, the CDR3 reads TGTGCCAGCACCTCCGGGACTATCGGGGGAGATACGCAGTATTTT. Amino acids: CASTSGTIGGDTQYF.

The chain recombines TRBV27 with TRBJ2-1, with TRBD2 matching 7 bases. The length of the CDR3 is 16 residues. Germline V gene data show CDR1 as MNHEY and CDR2 as SMNVEV (reference sequence). The V and J ends lost 5 bases and 9 bases, in that order; junction bases with no gene match: 16. CDR3 amino acids: CASSASKNSLAGEQFF. The CDR3 DNA reads as TGTGCCAGCAGTGCATCAAAAAATTCATTAGCGGGTGAGCAGTTCTTC.